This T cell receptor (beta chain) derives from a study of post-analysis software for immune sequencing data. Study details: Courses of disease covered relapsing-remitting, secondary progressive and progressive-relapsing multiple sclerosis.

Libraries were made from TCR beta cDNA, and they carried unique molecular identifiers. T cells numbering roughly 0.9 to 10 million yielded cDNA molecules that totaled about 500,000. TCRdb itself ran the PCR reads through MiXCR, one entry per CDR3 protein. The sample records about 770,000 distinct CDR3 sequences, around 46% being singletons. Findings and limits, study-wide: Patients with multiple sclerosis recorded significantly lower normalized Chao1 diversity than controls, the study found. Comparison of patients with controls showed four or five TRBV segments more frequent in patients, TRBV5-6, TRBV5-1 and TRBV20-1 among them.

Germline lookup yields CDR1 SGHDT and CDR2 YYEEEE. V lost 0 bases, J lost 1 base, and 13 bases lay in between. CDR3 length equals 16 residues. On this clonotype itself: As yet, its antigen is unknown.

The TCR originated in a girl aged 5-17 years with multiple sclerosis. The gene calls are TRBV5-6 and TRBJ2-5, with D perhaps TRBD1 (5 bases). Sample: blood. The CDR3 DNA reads TGTGCCAGCAGCTTGGAGGTACAGGACCTCCAAGAGACCCAGTACTTC. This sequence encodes CASSLEVQDLQETQYF.